This TCR beta chain was sequenced in a study of blood T cell repertoires in COVID-19. Study at large: The samples span acute and convalescent COVID-19 from the United States, Italy and Spain.

Produced via immunoSEQ multiplex PCR; TCRdb's table is partial and in-frame only. The sample shows about 200,000 clones, around nine tenths of them seen only once. The CDR3 has 12 residues. Germline V CDR1 and CDR2: MNHNY, SVGAGI (reference sequence). V was clipped by 6 bases and J by 6 bases, with 8 bases between them. The sample consisted of peripheral blood. V gene TRBV6-6 combines with J gene TRBJ2-2; no firm D call. This receptor was obtained from a man aged 60-69 years with active or convalescent COVID-19. CDR3 coding DNA: TGTGCCAGCAGGTATCAGGCCGGGGAGCTGTTTTTT. Protein: CASRYQAGELFF.